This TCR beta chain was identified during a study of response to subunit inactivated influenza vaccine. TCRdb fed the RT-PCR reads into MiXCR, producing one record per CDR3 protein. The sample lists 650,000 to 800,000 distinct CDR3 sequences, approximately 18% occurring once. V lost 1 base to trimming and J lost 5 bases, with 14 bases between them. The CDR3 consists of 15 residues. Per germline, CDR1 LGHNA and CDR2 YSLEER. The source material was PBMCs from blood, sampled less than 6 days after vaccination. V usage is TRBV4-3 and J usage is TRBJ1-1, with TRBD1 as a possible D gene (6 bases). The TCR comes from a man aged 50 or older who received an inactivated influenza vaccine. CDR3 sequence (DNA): TGCGCCAGCAGCCAAGTGGGCAGGGGAAATACTGAAGCTTTCTTT. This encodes CASSQVGRGNTEAFF.